The subject of this entry is one T cell receptor (beta chain). Germline-derived CDR1 and CDR2 are MNHEY and SVGEGT. J gave up 6 bases and V 7 bases, and 12 bases lay outside the gene matches. This CDR3 has 15 amino acids. As originally analysed: Estimated nucleated cell counts came from reference gene primer amplification. Libraries were prepared by immunoSEQ multiplex PCR; TCRdb keeps only in-frame clonotypes and omits some of them. V, J and clone size reflect that table, while D and trimming were determined from the DNA. The data contain 55,000 to 65,000 clones, 89% of them singletons. This sample is part of a study of blood T cell repertoires in COVID-19. Study-level information: There were acute and convalescent COVID-19 samples, and they came from the United States, Italy and Spain. From T cells, B-cell-depleted T cells, or PBMCs came the material, which was cDNA or gDNA.

The chain joins TRBV6-2 or TRBV6-3 to TRBJ1-2; the match to TRBD1 covers 9 bases. This TCR came from a woman aged 60-75 years with active COVID-19. Specimen: peripheral blood. This CDR3 is CASTPADRGGHGYTF. CDR3 DNA sequence: TGTGCCAGCACCCCCGCGGACAGGGGAGGTCATGGCTACACCTTC.